Shown below are 9 T cell receptor beta chains from a single sample sequenced in a study of regulatory T cells in long-lasting Graves disease. The time point here: newly diagnosed GD, antithyroid drugs for less than 3 months. Construction of the TCR library relied on RNA isolated from PBMCs. Arm-PCR of CDR3 regions and iRepertoire HTBI primers were used to build TCR beta libraries. TCRdb used MiXCR to reprocess the multiplex PCR reads, holding one entry per CDR3 protein. Found here are hundreds of thousands of distinct CDR3 sequences, roughly 15% of them singletons; the top ten hold more than 15%. In addition, the sample was reused for a study of T cells in Graves' hyperthyroidism and ophthalmopathy.

The material was peripheral blood mononuclear cells (PBMCs), obtained at new diagnosis, from a patient treated with antithyroid drugs. The receptors were gathered from a young woman with Graves disease.

This clonotype was seen repeatedly, ten times or more. This chain connects TRBV6-2 or TRBV6-3 to TRBJ2-7; D is possibly TRBD2 (6 bases). CDR1 MNHEY and CDR2 SVGEGT come from the germline V gene. This CDR3 region has 14 residues. With 6 bases removed from V and 3 bases from J, the gap between germline ends came to 15 bases. Here the CDR3 reads CASRPGGSLYEQYF. CDR3 coding DNA: TGTGCCAGCAGGCCCGGGGGTAGCCTCTACGAGCAGTACTTC.

This clonotype was picked up a small number of times. V is TRBV6-1 and J is TRBJ2-3, with D perhaps being TRBD1 or TRBD2 (6 bases each). CDR3 size: 17 residues. V was pared by 8 bases and J by 4 bases, with 25 bases between. Germline CDR1 and CDR2: MNHNS and SASEGT. DNA of the CDR3: TGTGCCAGCTGGGAAGGGGGTCGGGGGAGAACTGCAGATACGCAGTATTTT. It specifies CASWEGGRGRTADTQYF.

This clonotype has a handful of counts. The chain is built from TRBV18 and TRBJ2-3; 8 bases match TRBD2. The CDR3 totals 16 residues. Germline V gene data show CDR1 as KGHSH and CDR2 as LQKENI. V dropped 4 bases and J dropped 4; count of bases not matched to a gene: 10. CDR3: CASSLTSGSPPDTQYF. The CDR3, as DNA: TGTGCCAGCTCACTTACAAGCGGGAGCCCCCCAGATACGCAGTATTTT. Supplemented by reference TRBV18 and TRBJ2-3, the full variable domain reads NAGVMQNPRHLVRRRGQEARLRCSPMKGHSHVYWYRQLPEEGLKFMVYLQKENIIDESGMPKERFSAEFPKEGPSILRIQQVVRGDSAAYFCASSLTSGSPPDTQYFGPGTRLTVL.

This clonotype came up many times. This rearrangement joins TRBV6-5 to TRBJ2-1; no clear D gene. V was clipped by 4 bases and J by 1 base, with 8 bases between them. The CDR3 is 14 residues long. Looked up from germline, CDR1 is MNHEY and CDR2 is SVGAGI. This CDR3 reads CASSFGRSYNEQFF. The CDR3, as DNA: TGTGCCAGCAGTTTTGGCAGGTCCTACAATGAGCAGTTCTTC.

V gene TRBV20-1 combines with J gene TRBJ2-1, with D unresolved. The CDR3 contains 14 residues. Trimming shortened V by 1 base and J by 7 bases, and 14 bases separated the two germline ends. In germline, CDR1 is DFQATT, CDR2 SNEGSKA (reference sequence). CDR3 in amino acids: CSARGTPAGNEQFF. CDR3 DNA sequence: TGCAGTGCTAGAGGGACCCCCGCTGGGAATGAGCAGTTCTTC.

This clonotype was seen many times. The V call is TRBV3-1, the J call TRBJ1-2; 9 nucleotides match TRBD1. V lost 4 bases, J lost 4 bases, and 7 bases stayed unmatched. Germline CDR1 reads LGHDT; CDR2 reads YNNKEL (reference sequence). The CDR3 sequence is 15 residues long. The DNA for the CDR3 is TGTGCCAGCAGCCCGGAGACAGGGGGTGCCTATGGCTACACCTTC. This sequence encodes CASSPETGGAYGYTF.

Comment on this clonotype: Being one base from a much bigger clone, this may be a read error. The chain links TRBV7-2 to TRBJ2-5; 12 bases map to TRBD2. CDR3 length equals 16 residues. The V and J ends lost 5 bases and 7 bases, in that order; junction bases with no gene match: 11. Germline lookup yields CDR1 SGHTA and CDR2 FQGNSA. The DNA for the CDR3 is TGTGCCAGCAGCAAGAGGACTAGCGGGATGAGGGGGACCCAGTACTTC. This codes for CASSKRTSGMRGTQYF.

This clonotype was picked up many times. The chain couples TRBV11-2 to TRBJ1-2; D ambiguous. Trimming stripped 4 bases from V and 7 bases from J, with 16 bases between. The V gene's germline CDR1 is SGHAT and CDR2 FQNNGV. The CDR3 is made up of 14 amino acids. The CDR3 DNA reads TGTGCCAGCAGCTCAAAGTGGGATGTCTTTGGCTACACCTTC. It codes for CASSSKWDVFGYTF.

This clonotype was counted ten times or more. The junction departs from the called germline gene at one end, perhaps through a read error. V and J are TRBV30 and TRBJ1-1, with D uncertain. There are 11 residues in the CDR3. Germline CDR1 GTSNPN, CDR2 SVGIG (reference sequence). CDR3 loop: CAWRRQAGGDF. In nucleotides, the CDR3 is TGTGCCTGGAGGCGTCAGGCAGGCGGGGACTTT.